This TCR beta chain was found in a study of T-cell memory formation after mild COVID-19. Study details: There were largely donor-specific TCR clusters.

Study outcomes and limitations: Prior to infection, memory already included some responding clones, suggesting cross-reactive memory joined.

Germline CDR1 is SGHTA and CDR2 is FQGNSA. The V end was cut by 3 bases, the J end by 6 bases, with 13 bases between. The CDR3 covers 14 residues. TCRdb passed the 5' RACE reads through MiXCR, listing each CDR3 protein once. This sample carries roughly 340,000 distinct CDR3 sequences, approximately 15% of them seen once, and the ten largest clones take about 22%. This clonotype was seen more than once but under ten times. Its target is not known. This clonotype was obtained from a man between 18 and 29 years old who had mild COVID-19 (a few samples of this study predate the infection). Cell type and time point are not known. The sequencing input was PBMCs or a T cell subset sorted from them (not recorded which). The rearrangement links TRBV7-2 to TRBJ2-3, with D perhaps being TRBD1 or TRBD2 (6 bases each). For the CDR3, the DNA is TGTGCCAGCAGCTTGCGTTCGGGGGCTGATACGCAGTATTTT. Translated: CASSLRSGADTQYF.